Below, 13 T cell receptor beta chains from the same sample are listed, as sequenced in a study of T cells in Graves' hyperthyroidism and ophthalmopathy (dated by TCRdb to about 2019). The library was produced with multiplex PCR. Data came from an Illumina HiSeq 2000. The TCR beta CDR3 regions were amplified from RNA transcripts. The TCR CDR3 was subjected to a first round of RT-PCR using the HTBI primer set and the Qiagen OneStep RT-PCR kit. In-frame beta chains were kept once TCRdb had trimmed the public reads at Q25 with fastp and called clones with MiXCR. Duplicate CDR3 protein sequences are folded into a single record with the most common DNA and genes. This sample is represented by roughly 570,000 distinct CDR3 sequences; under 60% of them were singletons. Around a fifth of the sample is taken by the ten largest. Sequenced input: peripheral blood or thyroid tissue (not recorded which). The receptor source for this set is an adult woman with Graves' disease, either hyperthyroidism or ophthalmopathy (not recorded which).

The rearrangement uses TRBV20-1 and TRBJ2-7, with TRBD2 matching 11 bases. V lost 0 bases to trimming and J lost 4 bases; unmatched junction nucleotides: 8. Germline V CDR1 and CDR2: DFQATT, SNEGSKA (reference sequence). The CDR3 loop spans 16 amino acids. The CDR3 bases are TGCAGTGCTAGAGATCTTACTAGCGGGAGAAAGTACGAGCAGTACTTC. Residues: CSARDLTSGRKYEQYF.

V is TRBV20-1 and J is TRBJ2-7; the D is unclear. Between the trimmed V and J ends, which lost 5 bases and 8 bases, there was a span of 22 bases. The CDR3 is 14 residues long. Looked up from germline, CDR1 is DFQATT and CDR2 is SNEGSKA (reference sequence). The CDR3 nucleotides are TGCAGTGCTGTGAGACATCGCGATCAGCCCCAGCAGTACTTC. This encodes CSAVRHRDQPQQYF.

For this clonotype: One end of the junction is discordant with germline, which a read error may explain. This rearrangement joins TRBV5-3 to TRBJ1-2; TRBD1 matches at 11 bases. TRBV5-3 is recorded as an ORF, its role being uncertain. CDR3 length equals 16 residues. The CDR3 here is CASSSTGWTGGYDYTF. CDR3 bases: TGTGCCAGCAGCTCCACCGGGTGGACAGGGGGCTACGACTACACCTTC.

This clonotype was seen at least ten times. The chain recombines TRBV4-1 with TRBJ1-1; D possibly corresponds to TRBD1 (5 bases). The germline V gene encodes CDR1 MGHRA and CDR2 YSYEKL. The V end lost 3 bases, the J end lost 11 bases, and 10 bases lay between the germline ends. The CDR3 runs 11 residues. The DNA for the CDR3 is TGCGCCAGCAGCCAGGGGGATGGGGCTTTCTTT. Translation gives CASSQGDGAFF.

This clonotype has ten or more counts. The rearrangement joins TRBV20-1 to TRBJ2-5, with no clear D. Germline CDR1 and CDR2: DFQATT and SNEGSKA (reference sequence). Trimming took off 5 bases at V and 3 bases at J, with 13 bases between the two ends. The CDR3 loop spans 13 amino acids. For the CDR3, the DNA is TGCAGTGCTGGTTCGAGTGGTGAAGAGACCCAGTACTTC. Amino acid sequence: CSAGSSGEETQYF.

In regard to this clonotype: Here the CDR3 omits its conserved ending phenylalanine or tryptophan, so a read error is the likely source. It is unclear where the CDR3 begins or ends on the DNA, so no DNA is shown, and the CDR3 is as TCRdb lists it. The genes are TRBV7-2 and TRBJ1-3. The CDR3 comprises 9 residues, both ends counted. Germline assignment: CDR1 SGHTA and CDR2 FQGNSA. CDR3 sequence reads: CASSLAVLT.

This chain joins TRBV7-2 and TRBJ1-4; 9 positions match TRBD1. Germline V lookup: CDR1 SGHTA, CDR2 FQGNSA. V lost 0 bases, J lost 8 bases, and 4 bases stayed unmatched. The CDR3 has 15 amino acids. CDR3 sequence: CASSLAGQGGEKLFF. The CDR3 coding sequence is TGTGCCAGCAGCTTAGCGGGACAGGGTGGGGAAAAACTGTTTTTT.

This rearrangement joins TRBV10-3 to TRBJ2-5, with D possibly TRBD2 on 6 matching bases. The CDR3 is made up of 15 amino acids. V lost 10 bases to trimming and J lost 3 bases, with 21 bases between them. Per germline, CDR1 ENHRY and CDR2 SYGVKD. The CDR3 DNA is TGTGCCAGCAGCTTCGACCCCGGGAGCAAAGAGACCCAGTACTTC. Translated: CASSFDPGSKETQYF.

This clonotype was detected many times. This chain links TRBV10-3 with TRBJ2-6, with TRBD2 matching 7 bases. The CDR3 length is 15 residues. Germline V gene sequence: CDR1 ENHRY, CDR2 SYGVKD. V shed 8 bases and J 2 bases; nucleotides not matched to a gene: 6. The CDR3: CAIGTGGPGANVLTF. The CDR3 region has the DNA TGTGCCATCGGGACGGGGGGTCCTGGGGCCAACGTCCTGACTTTC.

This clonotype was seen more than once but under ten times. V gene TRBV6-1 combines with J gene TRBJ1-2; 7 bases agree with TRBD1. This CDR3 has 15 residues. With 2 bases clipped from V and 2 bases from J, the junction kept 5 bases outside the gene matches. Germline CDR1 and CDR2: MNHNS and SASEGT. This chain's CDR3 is CASSEQGQSNYGYTF. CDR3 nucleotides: TGTGCCAGCAGTGAACAGGGACAGTCGAACTATGGCTACACCTTC.

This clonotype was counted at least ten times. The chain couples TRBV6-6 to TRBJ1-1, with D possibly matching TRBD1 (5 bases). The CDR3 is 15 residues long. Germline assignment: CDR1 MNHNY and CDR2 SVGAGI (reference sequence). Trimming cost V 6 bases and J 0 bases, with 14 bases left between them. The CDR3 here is CASSPAQGMNTEAFF. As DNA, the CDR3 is TGTGCCAGCAGCCCTGCGCAGGGAATGAACACTGAAGCTTTCTTT.

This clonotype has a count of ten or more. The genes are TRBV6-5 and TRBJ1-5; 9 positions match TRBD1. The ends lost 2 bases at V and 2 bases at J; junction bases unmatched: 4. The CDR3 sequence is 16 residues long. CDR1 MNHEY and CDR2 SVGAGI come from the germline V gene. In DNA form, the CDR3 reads TGTGCCAGCAGTTACCTAACAGGGGGCGGCAATCAGCCCCAGCATTTT. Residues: CASSYLTGGGNQPQHF.

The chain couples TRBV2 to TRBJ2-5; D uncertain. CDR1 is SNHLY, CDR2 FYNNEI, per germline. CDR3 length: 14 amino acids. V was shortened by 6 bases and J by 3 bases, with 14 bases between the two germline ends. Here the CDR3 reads CASSPQWLEETQYF. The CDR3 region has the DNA TGTGCCAGCAGCCCGCAGTGGCTTGAAGAGACCCAGTACTTC.